Presented here are 12 T cell receptor beta chains from one specimen sequenced in a study of cytomegalovirus exposure and HLA in healthy donors. TCRdb's copy holds only in-frame clones and misses some; the assay was immunoSEQ multiplex PCR. The sample gives 100,000 to 150,000 clones, 80% to 90% of which show up once; 1% to 1.4% is in the top ten. Material: PBMCs. Source of these receptors: a woman between 18 and 29 years old in good health and CMV-seronegative.

The chain is built from TRBV7-2 and TRBJ2-1, with D perhaps matching TRBD1 (6 bases). The CDR3 contains 13 residues. Germline assignment: CDR1 SGHTA and CDR2 FQGNSA. Trimming removed 1 base at V and 10 bases at J, with 11 bases between. CDR3 sequence (DNA): TGTGCCAGCAGCTTAGATTCCGGGACAGAGCAGTTCTTC. It codes for CASSLDSGTEQFF.

This rearrangement joins TRBV6-6 to TRBJ2-1, with 8 bases matching TRBD1. With V trimmed by 0 bases and J by 7 bases, 5 bases remained unmatched. Per the germline V gene, CDR1 is MNHNY and CDR2 is SVGAGI (reference sequence). The CDR3 loop spans 15 amino acids. CDR3 amino acids: CASSYSAGGRNEQFF. CDR3 coding DNA: TGTGCCAGCAGTTACTCTGCAGGGGGCCGGAATGAGCAGTTCTTC.

The gene calls are TRBV6-5 and TRBJ2-7, with a possible D match to TRBD1 (6 bases). Trimming removed 2 bases from V and 2 bases from J, with 13 bases in between. The CDR3 runs to 15 residues. Germline lookup yields CDR1 MNHEY and CDR2 SVGAGI. The DNA for the CDR3 is TGTGCCAGCAGTTACAGCCCAGGGGATGCCTACGAGCAGTACGTC. Its translation: CASSYSPGDAYEQYV.

There are a few counts of this clone. The genes are TRBV19 and TRBJ1-1; D gene ambiguous. The germline CDR1 and CDR2 sequences are LNHDA and SQIVND (reference sequence). Trimming removed 0 bases from V and 3 bases from J, with 8 bases in between. CDR3 length equals 14 residues. The CDR3 sequence is CASSIDPGYTEAFF. CDR3 DNA: TGTGCCAGTAGTATAGATCCGGGGTACACTGAAGCTTTCTTT.

The chain joins TRBV30 to TRBJ2-1; 8 bases are a match to TRBD1. J was trimmed by 4 bases and V by 2 bases; bases with no gene match: 4. This CDR3 has 14 residues. Germline V lookup: CDR1 GTSNPN, CDR2 SVGIG (reference sequence). This CDR3 is CAWSLGQEYNEQFF. CDR3 nucleotides: TGTGCCTGGAGTTTGGGACAGGAATACAATGAGCAGTTCTTC.

In its sample, this clone was seen a few times. The rearrangement links TRBV28 to TRBJ1-1, with D unresolved. V was pared by 3 bases and J by 10 bases, with 18 bases between. CDR1 and CDR2 from the germline V gene are MDHEN and SYDVKM. The CDR3 runs 14 residues. The CDR3 protein is CASSLGGNEVAAFF. The CDR3 bases are TGTGCCAGCAGTTTGGGAGGGAATGAGGTTGCAGCTTTCTTT.

A single count supports this clone. V and J are TRBV7-9 and TRBJ2-7; D is unclear. Trimming left V 4 bases short and J 0 bases short, with 4 bases between. The CDR3 loop spans 12 amino acids. Germline V gene sequence: CDR1 SEHNR, CDR2 FQNEAQ (reference sequence). CDR3 residues: CASSSSSYEQYF. CDR3 coding DNA: TGTGCCAGCAGCTCGAGCTCCTACGAGCAGTACTTC.

On this clone itself: The sample carries other DNA sequences with the same CDR3. The gene calls are TRBV5-1 and TRBJ1-2, with no clear D. CDR3 length equals 13 residues. The V gene lost 0 bases and the J gene lost 2 bases, with 5 bases spanning the gap. Germline V CDR1 and CDR2: SGHRS, YFSETQ. The CDR3 bases are TGCGCCAGCAGCTTGGTTCAGAACTATGGCTACACCTTC. This gives the protein CASSLVQNYGYTF.

CDR3 loop: CASMVLGNTEAFF. CDR3 in DNA: TGCGCCAGCATGGTTTTGGGCAACACTGAAGCTTTCTTT. The gene calls are TRBV5-1 and TRBJ1-1; D gene unclear. The CDR3 length is 13 residues. Germline CDR1 SGHRS, CDR2 YFSETQ. Trimming shortened V by 6 bases and J by 2 bases, and 11 bases separated the two germline ends.

The chain links TRBV20-1 to TRBJ1-1; possibly TRBD1 for D (6 bases). Germline assignment: CDR1 DFQATT and CDR2 SNEGSKA (reference sequence). This CDR3 has 11 residues. V shed 6 bases and J shed 5 bases, with 10 bases lying between them. CDR3 sequence reads: CSAGAGTEAFF. In nucleotides, the CDR3 is TGCAGTGCGGGGGCTGGGACTGAAGCTTTCTTT.

This chain links TRBV11-3 with TRBJ1-1; D might be TRBD1 (5 bases). Germline CDR1 and CDR2: SGHNT and YENEEA. V gave up 6 bases and J gave up 5 bases, with 16 bases separating them. The CDR3 consists of 14 residues. DNA of the CDR3: TGTGCCAGCAGACCAGGGTTGTGTGGGACTGAAGCTTTCTTT. Translating it yields CASRPGLCGTEAFF.

This clone turned up a few times. This chain joins TRBV28 and TRBJ1-2, with a weak D call TRBD1 (6 bases). Germline V CDR1 and CDR2: MDHEN, SYDVKM. V gave up 6 bases and J gave up 7 bases, with 15 bases separating them. This CDR3 contains 13 residues. The DNA for the CDR3 is TGTGCCAGCAGCCTAGTGGGGGCGAGTGGCTACACCTTC. This encodes CASSLVGASGYTF.